Shown below are 14 T cell receptor beta chains from a single sample sequenced in a study of cytomegalovirus exposure and HLA in healthy donors. Only in-frame clones appear in the TCRdb table, and some are missing; sequencing was by immunoSEQ multiplex PCR. In the table there are roughly 100,000 clones, approximately 95% of which are singletons. The source material was PBMCs. These receptors were obtained from a woman under 30 in good health and CMV-seronegative.

The rearrangement links TRBV11-2 to TRBJ2-3, with 7 bases matching TRBD2. The length of the CDR3 is 16 residues. The ends lost 5 bases at V and 2 bases at J; junction bases unmatched: 10. The germline V gene encodes CDR1 SGHAT and CDR2 FQNNGV. DNA for the CDR3: TGTGCCAGCAGCCAAAAAACCGGGACTATCACAGATACGCAGTATTTT. It is translated as CASSQKTGTITDTQYF.

V and J are TRBV5-1 and TRBJ2-5; weak D call: TRBD2 (5 bases). V shed 5 bases and J shed 3 bases, with 14 bases lying between them. This CDR3 contains 14 residues. Germline CDR1 and CDR2: SGHRS and YFSETQ. CDR3 in DNA: TGCGCCAGCAGTCCCTCGGGGTCGGAAGAGACCCAGTACTTC. It yields the protein CASSPSGSEETQYF.

This chain connects TRBV4-1 to TRBJ2-3, with TRBD2 matching over 9 bases. Germline V gives CDR1 MGHRA, CDR2 YSYEKL. The CDR3 covers 16 residues. J gave up 4 bases and V 3 bases, and 8 bases lay outside the gene matches. This chain's CDR3 is CASSHHRTSASDTQYF. DNA for the CDR3: TGCGCCAGCAGCCACCATCGGACTAGCGCATCAGATACGCAGTATTTT.

The chain joins TRBV19 to TRBJ1-2; D may be TRBD1 (6 bases). Germline values: CDR1 LNHDA, CDR2 SQIVND (reference sequence). This CDR3 region has 13 residues. Trimming took 4 bases from V and 4 from J, leaving 10 bases between them. The CDR3 loop is CASSRQGRYGYTF. As DNA, the CDR3 is TGTGCCAGTAGTAGGCAGGGGCGCTATGGCTACACCTTC.

The genes are TRBV19 and TRBJ1-2; TRBD1 matches 7 bases. Losses at the gene ends were 5 bases for V and 4 bases for J; bases not matched to a gene: 4. Germline V gene sequence: CDR1 LNHDA, CDR2 SQIVND (reference sequence). This CDR3 is 13 amino acids long. CDR3 in DNA: TGTGCCAGTAGTCCCGACAGGGCCTATGGCTACACCTTC. Protein: CASSPDRAYGYTF. Supplemented by reference TRBV19 and TRBJ1-2, the full variable domain reads DGGITQSPKYLFRKEGQNVTLSCEQNLNHDAMYWYRQDPGQGLRLIYYSQIVNDFQKGDIAEGYSVSREKKESFPLTVTSAQKNPTAFYLCASSPDRAYGYTFGSGTRLTVV.

The chain joins TRBV7-2 to TRBJ2-5; no firm D call. The CDR3 contains 13 residues. V lost 4 bases to trimming and J lost 2 bases, with 8 bases between them. Per the germline V gene, CDR1 is SGHTA and CDR2 is FQGNSA. In DNA, the CDR3 is TGTGCCAGCAGCTCGTCCTTACAAGAGACCCAGTACTTC. Amino acids: CASSSSLQETQYF.

This clone has a single count. This chain links TRBV2 with TRBJ2-3; 11 nucleotides line up with TRBD2. Germline V lookup: CDR1 SNHLY, CDR2 FYNNEI. This CDR3 contains 14 residues. V shed 6 bases and J 5 bases; nucleotides not matched to a gene: 4. The CDR3 bases are TGTGCCAGCAGAGATGGGACTAGCGGAGATACGCAGTATTTT. Amino acid sequence: CASRDGTSGDTQYF.

The rearrangement joins TRBV30 to TRBJ2-5; maybe TRBD2 (5 bases). Between the trimmed V and J ends, which lost 1 base and 7 bases, there was a span of 16 bases. The CDR3 loop spans 14 amino acids. Looked up from germline, CDR1 is GTSNPN and CDR2 is SVGIG (reference sequence). DNA for the CDR3: TGTGCCTGGAGTGGGAGCCACGCTGGAGGGACCCAGTACTTC. It is translated as CAWSGSHAGGTQYF. Using reference TRBV30 and TRBJ2-5 for the parts outside the CDR3, the full variable domain is SQTIHQWPATLVQPVGSPLSLECTVEGTSNPNLYWYRQAAGRGLQLLFYSVGIGQISSEVPQNLSASRPQDRQFILSSKKLLLSDSGFYLCAWSGSHAGGTQYFGPGTRLLVL.

The chain links TRBV7-8 to TRBJ1-5, with TRBD1 matching over 10 bases. Germline V gives CDR1 SGHVS, CDR2 FQNEAQ. The CDR3 consists of 16 residues. V dropped 0 bases and J dropped 6; count of bases not matched to a gene: 5. The CDR3, as DNA: TGTGCCAGCAGCTTAGCGCCTGGACAGGGGGTTCAGCCCCAGCATTTT. Its protein is CASSLAPGQGVQPQHF.

The genes are TRBV10-2 and TRBJ2-1; weak D call: TRBD1 (6 bases). Germline CDR1 and CDR2: WSHSY and SAAADI. V lost 5 bases to trimming and J lost 13 bases, with 21 bases between them. This CDR3 spans 14 amino acids. In nucleotides, the CDR3 is TGCGCCAGCAGTTCGGCAGGGGCTTCCGTTCCCCAGTTCTTC. It translates to CASSSAGASVPQFF.

The V gene is TRBV5-1, the J gene TRBJ2-7, with TRBD2 matching over 10 bases. CDR1 is SGHRS, CDR2 YFSETQ, per germline. CDR3 size: 15 residues. V was clipped by 6 bases and J by 3 bases; unmatched bases: 9. The CDR3 nucleotides read TGCGCCAGCACCACATCTAGCGGGGGCCGCTACGAGCAGTACTTC. This sequence encodes CASTTSSGGRYEQYF.

The chain joins TRBV7-9 to TRBJ2-7, with TRBD2 matching 7 bases. Germline CDR1 SEHNR, CDR2 FQNEAQ (reference sequence). The ends lost 5 bases at V and 2 bases at J; junction bases unmatched: 6. The CDR3 has 14 amino acids. The CDR3 spells CASSREAETYEQYF. The DNA for the CDR3 is TGTGCCAGCAGCCGGGAGGCGGAGACCTACGAGCAGTACTTC.

With regard to this clone: At one end, the junction sequence differs from germline, possibly due to a read error. The chain uses TRBV6-1 and TRBJ2-7, with D uncertain. Germline V lookup: CDR1 MNHNS, CDR2 SASEGT. The CDR3 is 11 residues long. CDR3 sequence: CGVSDDYEQYF. CDR3 DNA sequence: TGCGGAGTTTCGGATGACTACGAGCAGTACTTC.

The J gene is TRBJ2-5, the V gene TRBV9, with D possibly TRBD2 on 6 matching bases. Germline lookup yields CDR1 SGDLS and CDR2 YYNGEE. CDR3 length: 14 residues. The V end was cut by 0 bases, the J end by 5 bases, with 11 bases between. CDR3 loop: CASSVVGGGETQYF. The CDR3, as DNA: TGTGCCAGCAGCGTAGTAGGTGGAGGGGAGACCCAGTACTTC.